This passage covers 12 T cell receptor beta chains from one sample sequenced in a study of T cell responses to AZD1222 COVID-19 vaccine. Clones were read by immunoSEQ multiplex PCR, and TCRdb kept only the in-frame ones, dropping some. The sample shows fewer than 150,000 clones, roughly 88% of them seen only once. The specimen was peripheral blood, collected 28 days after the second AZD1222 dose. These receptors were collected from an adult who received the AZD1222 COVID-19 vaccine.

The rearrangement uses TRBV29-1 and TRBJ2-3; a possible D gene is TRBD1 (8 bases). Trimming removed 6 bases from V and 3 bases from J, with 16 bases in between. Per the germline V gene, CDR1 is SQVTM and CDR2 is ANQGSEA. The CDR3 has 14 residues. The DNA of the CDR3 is TGCAGCGTCAACCACAGGGGGGGGACAGATACGCAGTATTTT. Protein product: CSVNHRGGTDTQYF.

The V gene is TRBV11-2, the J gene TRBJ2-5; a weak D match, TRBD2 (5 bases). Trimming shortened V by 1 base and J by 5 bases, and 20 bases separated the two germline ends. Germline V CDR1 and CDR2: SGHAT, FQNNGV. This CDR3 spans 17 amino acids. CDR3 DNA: TGTGCCAGCAGCTTAGGCCCCGGGCAGGCCAGGAGGGAGACCCAGTACTTC. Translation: CASSLGPGQARRETQYF.

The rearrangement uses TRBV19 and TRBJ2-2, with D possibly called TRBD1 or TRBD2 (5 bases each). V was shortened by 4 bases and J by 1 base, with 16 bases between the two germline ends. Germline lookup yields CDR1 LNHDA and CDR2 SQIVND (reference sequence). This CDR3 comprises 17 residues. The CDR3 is CASSTLRDGKNTGELFF. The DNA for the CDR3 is TGTGCCAGTAGTACGTTAAGGGACGGTAAGAACACCGGGGAGCTGTTTTTT. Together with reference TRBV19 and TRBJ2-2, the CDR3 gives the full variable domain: DGGITQSPKYLFRKEGQNVTLSCEQNLNHDAMYWYRQDPGQGLRLIYYSQIVNDFQKGDIAEGYSVSREKKESFPLTVTSAQKNPTAFYLCASSTLRDGKNTGELFFGEGSRLTVL.

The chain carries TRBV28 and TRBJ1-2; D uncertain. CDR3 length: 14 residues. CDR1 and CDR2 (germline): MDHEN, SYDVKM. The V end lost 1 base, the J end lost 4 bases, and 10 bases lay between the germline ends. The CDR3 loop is CASSLYAPTYGYTF. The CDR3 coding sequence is TGTGCCAGCAGTTTATACGCCCCGACCTATGGCTACACCTTC.

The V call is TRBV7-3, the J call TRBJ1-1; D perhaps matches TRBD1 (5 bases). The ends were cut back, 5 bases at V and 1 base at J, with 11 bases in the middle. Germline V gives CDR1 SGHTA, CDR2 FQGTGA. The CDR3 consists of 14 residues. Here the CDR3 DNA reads TGTGCCAGCAGCATCACCGGGACGAACACTGAAGCTTTCTTT. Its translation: CASSITGTNTEAFF.

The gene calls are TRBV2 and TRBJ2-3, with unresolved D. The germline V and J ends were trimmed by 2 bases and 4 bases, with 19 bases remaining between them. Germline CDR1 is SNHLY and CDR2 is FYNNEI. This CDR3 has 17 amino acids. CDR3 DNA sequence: TGTGCCAGCAGTGAATTCGGACGGACGGATGGGGCAGATACGCAGTATTTT. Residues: CASSEFGRTDGADTQYF.

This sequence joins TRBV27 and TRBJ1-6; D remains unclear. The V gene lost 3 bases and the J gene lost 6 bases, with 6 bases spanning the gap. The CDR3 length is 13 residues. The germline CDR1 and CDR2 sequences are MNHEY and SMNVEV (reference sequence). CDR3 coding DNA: TGTGCCAGCAGTTTTGGCCCTAATTCACCCCTCCACTTT. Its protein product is CASSFGPNSPLHF.

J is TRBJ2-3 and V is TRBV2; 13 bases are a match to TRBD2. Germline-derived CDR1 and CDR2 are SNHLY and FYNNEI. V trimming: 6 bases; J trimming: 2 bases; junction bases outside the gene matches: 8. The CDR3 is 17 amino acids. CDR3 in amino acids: CASRQPGLAGFTDTQYF. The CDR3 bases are TGTGCCAGCAGACAACCGGGACTAGCGGGATTCACAGATACGCAGTATTTT.

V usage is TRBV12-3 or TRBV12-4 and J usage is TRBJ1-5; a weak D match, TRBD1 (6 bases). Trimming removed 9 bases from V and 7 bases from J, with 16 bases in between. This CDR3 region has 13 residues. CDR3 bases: TGTGCCAGTGAACTGGGAGGGGGGCAGCCCCAGCATTTT. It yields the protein CASELGGGQPQHF.

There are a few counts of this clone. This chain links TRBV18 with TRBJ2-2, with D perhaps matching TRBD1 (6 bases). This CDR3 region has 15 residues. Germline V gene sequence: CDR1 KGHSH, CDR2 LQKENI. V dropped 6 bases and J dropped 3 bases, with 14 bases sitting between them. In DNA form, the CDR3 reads TGTGCCAGCTCGTTACACAGGGACCACACCGGGGAGCTGTTTTTT. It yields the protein CASSLHRDHTGELFF.

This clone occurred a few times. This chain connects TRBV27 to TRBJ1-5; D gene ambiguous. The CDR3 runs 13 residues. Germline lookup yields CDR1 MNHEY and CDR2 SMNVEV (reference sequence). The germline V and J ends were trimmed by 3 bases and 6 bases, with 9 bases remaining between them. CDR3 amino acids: CASSFDEGQPQHF. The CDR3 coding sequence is TGTGCCAGCAGTTTCGATGAGGGTCAGCCCCAGCATTTT.

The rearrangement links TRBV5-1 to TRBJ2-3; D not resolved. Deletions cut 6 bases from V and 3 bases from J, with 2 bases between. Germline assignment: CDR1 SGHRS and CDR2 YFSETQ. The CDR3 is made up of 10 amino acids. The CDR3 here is CASKTDTQYF. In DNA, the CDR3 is TGCGCCAGCAAAACAGATACGCAGTATTTT.